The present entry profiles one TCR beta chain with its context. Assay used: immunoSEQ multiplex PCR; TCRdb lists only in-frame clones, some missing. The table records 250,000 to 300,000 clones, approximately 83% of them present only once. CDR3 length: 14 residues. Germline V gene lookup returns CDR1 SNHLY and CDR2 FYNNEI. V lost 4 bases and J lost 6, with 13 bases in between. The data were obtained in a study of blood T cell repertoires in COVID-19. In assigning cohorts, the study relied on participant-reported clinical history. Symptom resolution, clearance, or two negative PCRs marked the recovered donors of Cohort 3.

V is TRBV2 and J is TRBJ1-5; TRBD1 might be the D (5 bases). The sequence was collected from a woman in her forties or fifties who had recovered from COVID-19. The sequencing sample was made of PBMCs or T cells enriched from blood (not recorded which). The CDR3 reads CASSVGRRGQPQHF. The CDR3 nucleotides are TGTGCCAGCAGTGTTGGCAGGAGGGGTCAGCCCCAGCATTTT.